This T cell receptor (beta chain) derives from a study of glioma-infiltrating T cells. Study-wide points: Tissue-blood divergence was below expectation in non-neoplastic patients, above in gliomas.

The germline V gene encodes CDR1 ENHRY and CDR2 SYGVKD. There are 16 residues in the CDR3. The iRepertoire nested amplicon-rescue multiplex PCR amplified TCR alpha and beta CDR3s from RNA. MiXCR was run by TCRdb on the multiplex PCR reads, yielding one entry per CDR3 protein. This table has approximately 190,000 distinct CDR3 sequences, about 32% appearing once. As to this clonotype: Its antigen remains unidentified. Sequence at one end of the junction differs from germline and may be a read error.

The clonotype originates from a human donor with low-grade glioma or glioblastoma, undergoing nonglioma brain surgery, or in good health (not recorded which). Input material: glioma tissue, nonneoplastic brain tissue, or PBMCs (not recorded which). The rearrangement joins TRBV10-3 to TRBJ1-1; D not resolved. CDR3 DNA sequence: TGTGCCAGCAGTGAAGGGATGACCAACTACAACACTGAAGCTTTCTTT. Translating it yields CASSEGMTNYNTEAFF.